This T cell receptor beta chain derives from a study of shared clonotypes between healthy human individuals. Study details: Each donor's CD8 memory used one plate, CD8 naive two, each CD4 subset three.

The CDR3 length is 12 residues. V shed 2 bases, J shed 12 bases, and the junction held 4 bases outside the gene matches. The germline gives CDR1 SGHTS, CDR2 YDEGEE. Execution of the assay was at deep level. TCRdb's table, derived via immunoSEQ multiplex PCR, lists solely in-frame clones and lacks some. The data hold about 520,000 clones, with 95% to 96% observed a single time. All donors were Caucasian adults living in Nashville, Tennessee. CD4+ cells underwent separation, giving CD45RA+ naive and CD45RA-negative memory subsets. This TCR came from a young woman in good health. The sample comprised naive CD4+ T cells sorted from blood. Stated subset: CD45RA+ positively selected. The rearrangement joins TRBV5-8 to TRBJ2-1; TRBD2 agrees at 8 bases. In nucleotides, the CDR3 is TGTGCCAGCAGCTTTGGACTAGCTGGGCAGTTCTTC. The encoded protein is CASSFGLAGQFF.